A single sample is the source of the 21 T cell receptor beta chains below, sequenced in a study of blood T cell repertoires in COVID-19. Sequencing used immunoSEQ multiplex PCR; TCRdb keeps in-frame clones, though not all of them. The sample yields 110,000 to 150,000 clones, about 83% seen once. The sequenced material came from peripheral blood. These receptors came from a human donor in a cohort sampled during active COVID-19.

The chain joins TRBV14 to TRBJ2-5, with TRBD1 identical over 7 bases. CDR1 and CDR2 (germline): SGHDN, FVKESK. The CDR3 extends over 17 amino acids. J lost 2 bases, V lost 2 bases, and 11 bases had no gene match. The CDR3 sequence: CASSQWSGGQTQETQYF. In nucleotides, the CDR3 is TGTGCCAGCAGCCAATGGTCTGGGGGACAGACACAAGAGACCCAGTACTTC. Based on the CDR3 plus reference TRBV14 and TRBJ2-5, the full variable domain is EAGVTQFPSHSVIEKGQTVTLRCDPISGHDNLYWYRRVMGKEIKFLLHFVKESKQDESGMPNNRFLAERTGGTYSTLKVQPAELEDSGVYFCASSQWSGGQTQETQYFGPGTRLLVL.

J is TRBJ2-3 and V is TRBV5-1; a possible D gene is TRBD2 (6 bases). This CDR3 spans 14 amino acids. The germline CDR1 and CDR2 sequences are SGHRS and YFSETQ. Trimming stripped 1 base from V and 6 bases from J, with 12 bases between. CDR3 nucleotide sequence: TGCGCCAGCAGCTTGAGGCTAGCGAGGGATACGCAGTATTTT. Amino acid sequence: CASSLRLARDTQYF.

CDR3: CAWRSGASSYNEQFF. The CDR3 DNA sequence: TGTGCCTGGCGTAGCGGGGCCTCCTCCTACAATGAGCAGTTCTTC. The V gene is TRBV30, the J gene TRBJ2-1, with 8 bases matching TRBD2. In germline, CDR1 is GTSNPN, CDR2 SVGIG (reference sequence). The CDR3 sequence is 15 residues long. J gave up 0 bases and V 5 bases, and 6 bases lay outside the gene matches. Variable domain in full (rest from reference TRBV30 and TRBJ2-1): SQTIHQWPATLVQPVGSPLSLECTVEGTSNPNLYWYRQAAGRGLQLLFYSVGIGQISSEVPQNLSASRPQDRQFILSSKKLLLSDSGFYLCAWRSGASSYNEQFFGPGTRLTVL.

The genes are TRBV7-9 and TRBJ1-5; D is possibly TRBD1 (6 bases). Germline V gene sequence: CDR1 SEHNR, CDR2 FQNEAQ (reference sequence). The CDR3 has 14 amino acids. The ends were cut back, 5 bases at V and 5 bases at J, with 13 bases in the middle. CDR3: CASSTSNRDQPQHF. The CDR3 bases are TGTGCCAGCAGCACATCCAACAGGGATCAGCCCCAGCATTTT.

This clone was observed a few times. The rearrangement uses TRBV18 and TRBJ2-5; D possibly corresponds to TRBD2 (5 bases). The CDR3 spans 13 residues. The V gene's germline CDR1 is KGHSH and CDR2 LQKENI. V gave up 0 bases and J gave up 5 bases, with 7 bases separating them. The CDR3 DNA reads TGTGCCAGCTCACCACCGGTAGCGGAGACCCAGTACTTC. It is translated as CASSPPVAETQYF.

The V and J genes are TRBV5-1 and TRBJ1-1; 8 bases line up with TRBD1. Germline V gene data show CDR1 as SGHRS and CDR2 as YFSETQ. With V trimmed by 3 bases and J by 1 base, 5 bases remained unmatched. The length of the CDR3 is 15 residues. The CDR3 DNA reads TGCGCCAGCAGCTACCTGACAGGGGCGAACACTGAAGCTTTCTTT. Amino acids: CASSYLTGANTEAFF.

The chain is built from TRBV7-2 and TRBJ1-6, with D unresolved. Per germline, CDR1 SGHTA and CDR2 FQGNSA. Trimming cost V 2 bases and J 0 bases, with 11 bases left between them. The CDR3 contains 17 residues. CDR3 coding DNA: TGTGCCAGCAGCTTAAACGGCGGAAGCTCCTATAATTCACCCCTCCACTTT. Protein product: CASSLNGGSSYNSPLHF.

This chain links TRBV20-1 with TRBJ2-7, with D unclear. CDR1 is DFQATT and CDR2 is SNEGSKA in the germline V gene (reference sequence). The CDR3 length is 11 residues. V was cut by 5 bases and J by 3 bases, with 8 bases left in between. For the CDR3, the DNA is TGCAGTGCTCCTAGTGGCTACGAGCAGTACTTC. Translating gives CSAPSGYEQYF.

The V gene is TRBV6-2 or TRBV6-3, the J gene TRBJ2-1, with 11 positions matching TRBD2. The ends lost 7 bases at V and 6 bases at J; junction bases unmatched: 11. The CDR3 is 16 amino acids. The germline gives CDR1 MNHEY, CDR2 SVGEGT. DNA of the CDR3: TGTGCCAGCACCCCCCACGTAGCGGGAGGGGGCAATGAGCAGTTCTTC. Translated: CASTPHVAGGGNEQFF.

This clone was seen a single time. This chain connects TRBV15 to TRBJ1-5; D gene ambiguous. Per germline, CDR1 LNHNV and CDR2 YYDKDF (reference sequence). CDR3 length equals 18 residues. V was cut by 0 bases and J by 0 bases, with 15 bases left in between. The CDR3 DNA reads TGTGCCACCAGCAGAGATCTCGGCGGGAAATATAGCAATCAGCCCCAGCATTTT. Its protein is CATSRDLGGKYSNQPQHF.

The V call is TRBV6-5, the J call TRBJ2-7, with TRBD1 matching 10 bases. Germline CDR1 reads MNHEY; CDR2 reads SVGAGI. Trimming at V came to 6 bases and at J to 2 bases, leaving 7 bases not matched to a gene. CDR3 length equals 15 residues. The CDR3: CASRRGQGTAYEQYF. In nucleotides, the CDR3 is TGTGCCAGCAGACGGGGACAGGGGACAGCCTACGAGCAGTACTTC.

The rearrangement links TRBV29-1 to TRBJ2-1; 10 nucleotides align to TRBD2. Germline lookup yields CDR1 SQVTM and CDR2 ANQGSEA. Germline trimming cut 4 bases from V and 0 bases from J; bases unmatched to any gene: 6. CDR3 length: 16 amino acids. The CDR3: CSVVGSSGSSYNEQFF. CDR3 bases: TGCAGCGTTGTAGGGTCTAGCGGGAGCTCCTACAATGAGCAGTTCTTC.

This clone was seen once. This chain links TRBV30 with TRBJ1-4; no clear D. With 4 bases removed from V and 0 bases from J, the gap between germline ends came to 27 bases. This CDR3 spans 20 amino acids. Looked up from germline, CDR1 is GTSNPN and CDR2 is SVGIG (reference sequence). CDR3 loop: CAWTPMSGVRETTTNEKLFF. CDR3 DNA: TGTGCCTGGACCCCTATGTCAGGCGTGAGGGAGACAACAACTAATGAAAAACTGTTTTTT.

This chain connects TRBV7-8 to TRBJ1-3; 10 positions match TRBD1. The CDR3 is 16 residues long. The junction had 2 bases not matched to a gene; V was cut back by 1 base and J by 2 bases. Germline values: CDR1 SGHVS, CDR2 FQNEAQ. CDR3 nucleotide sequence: TGTGCCAGCAGCTTAGGGACAGGGGGAACTGGAAACACCATATATTTT. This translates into CASSLGTGGTGNTIYF.

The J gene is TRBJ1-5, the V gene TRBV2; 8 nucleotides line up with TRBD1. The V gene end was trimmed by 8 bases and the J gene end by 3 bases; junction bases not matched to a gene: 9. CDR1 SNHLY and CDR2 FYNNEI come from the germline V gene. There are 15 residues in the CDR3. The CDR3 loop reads CASQTGQGINQPQHF. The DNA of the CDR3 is TGTGCCAGCCAAACAGGACAGGGCATCAATCAGCCCCAGCATTTT.

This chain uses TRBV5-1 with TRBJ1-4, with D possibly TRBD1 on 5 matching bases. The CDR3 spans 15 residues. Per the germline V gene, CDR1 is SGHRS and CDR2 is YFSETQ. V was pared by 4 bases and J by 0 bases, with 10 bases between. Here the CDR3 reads CASSRGGATNEKLFF. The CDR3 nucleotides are TGCGCCAGCAGCAGGGGAGGCGCAACTAATGAAAAACTGTTTTTT.

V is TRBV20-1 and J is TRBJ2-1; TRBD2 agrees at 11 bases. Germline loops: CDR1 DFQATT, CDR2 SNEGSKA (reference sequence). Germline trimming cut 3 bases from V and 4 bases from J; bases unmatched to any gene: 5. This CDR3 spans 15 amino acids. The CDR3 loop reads CSASRTSGSYNEQFF. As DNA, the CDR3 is TGCAGTGCTAGTCGGACTAGCGGGTCTTACAATGAGCAGTTCTTC.

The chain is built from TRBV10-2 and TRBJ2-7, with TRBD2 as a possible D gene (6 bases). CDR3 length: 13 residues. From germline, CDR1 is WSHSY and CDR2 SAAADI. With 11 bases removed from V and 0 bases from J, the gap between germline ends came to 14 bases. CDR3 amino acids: CAAWDGSSYEQYF. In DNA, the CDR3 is TGCGCCGCATGGGACGGGAGCTCCTACGAGCAGTACTTC.

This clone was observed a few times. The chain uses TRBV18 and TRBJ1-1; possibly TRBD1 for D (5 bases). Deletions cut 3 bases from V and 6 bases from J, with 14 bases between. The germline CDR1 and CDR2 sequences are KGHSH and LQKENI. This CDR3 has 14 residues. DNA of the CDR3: TGTGCCAGCTCACCGATCGGGGGGGACGCTGAAGCTTTCTTT. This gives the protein CASSPIGGDAEAFF.

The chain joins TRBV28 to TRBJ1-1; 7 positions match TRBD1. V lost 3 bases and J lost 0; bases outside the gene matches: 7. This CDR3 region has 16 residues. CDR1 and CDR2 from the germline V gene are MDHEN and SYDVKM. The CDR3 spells CASSLPGQEMNTEAFF. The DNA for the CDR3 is TGTGCCAGCAGTTTGCCCGGACAGGAGATGAACACTGAAGCTTTCTTT. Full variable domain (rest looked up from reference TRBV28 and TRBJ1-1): DVKVTQSSRYLVKRTGEKVFLECVQDMDHENMFWYRQDPGLGLRLIYFSYDVKMKEKGDIPEGYSVSREKKERFSLILESASTNQTSMYLCASSLPGQEMNTEAFFGQGTRLTVV.

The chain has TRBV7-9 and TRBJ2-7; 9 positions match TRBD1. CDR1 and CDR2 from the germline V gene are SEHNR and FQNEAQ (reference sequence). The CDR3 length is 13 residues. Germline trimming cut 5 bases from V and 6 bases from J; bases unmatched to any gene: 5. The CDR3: CASSPTGGLEQYF. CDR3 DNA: TGTGCCAGCAGCCCTACAGGGGGCCTCGAGCAGTACTTC. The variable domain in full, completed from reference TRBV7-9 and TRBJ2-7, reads DTGVSQNPRHKITKRGQNVTFRCDPISEHNRLYWYRQTLGQGPEFLTYFQNEAQLEKSRLLSDRFSAERPKGSFSTLEIQRTEQGDSAMYLCASSPTGGLEQYFGPGTRLTVT.